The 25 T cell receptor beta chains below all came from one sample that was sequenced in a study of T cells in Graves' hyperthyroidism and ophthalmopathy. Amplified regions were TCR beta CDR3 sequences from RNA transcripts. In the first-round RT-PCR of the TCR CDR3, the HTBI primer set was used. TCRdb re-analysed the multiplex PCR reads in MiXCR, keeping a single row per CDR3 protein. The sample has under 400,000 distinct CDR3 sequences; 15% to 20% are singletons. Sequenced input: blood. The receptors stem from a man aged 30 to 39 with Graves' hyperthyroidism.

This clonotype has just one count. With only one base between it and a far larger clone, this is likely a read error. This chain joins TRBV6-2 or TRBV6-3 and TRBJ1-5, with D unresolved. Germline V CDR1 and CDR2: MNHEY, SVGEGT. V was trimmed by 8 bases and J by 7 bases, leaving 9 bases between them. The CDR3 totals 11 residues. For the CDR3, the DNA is TGTGCCAGCTCGCACGGCCAGCCCCAGCATTTT. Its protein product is CASSHGQPQHF.

The CDR3 reads CSAPWGTEQYF. The CDR3 nucleotides are TGCAGCGCCCCATGGGGGACCGAGCAGTACTTC. The chain carries TRBV29-1 and TRBJ2-7; tentatively, D is TRBD1 or TRBD2 (5 bases each). This CDR3 region has 11 residues. The V end lost 7 bases, the J end lost 6 bases, and 13 bases lay between the germline ends. Per the germline V gene, CDR1 is SQVTM and CDR2 is ANQGSEA.

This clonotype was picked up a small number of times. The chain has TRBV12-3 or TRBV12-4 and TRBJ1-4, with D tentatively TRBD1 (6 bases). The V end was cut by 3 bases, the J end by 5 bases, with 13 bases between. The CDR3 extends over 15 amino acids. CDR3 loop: CASSFADSLNEKLFF. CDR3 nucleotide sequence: TGTGCCAGCAGTTTTGCGGACAGCCTAAATGAAAAACTGTTTTTT.

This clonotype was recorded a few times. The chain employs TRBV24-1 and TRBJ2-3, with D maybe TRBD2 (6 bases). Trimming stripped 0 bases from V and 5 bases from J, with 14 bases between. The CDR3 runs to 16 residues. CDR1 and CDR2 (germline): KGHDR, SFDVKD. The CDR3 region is CATSDLDGSMQDTQYF. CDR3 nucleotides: TGTGCCACCAGTGATTTGGACGGGAGCATGCAAGATACGCAGTATTTT.

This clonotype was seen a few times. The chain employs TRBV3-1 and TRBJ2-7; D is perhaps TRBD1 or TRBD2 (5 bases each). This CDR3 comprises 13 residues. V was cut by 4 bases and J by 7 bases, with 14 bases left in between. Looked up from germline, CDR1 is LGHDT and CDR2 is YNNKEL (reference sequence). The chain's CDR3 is CASSPPGTREQYF. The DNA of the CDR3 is TGTGCCAGCAGCCCCCCAGGGACCAGGGAGCAGTACTTC.

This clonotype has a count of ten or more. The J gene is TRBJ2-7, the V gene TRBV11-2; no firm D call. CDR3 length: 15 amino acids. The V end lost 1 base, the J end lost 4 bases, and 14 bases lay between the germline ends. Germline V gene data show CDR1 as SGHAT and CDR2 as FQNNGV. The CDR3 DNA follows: TGTGCCAGCAGCTTAGTCTCCGGGTACTTGTACGAGCAGTACTTC. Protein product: CASSLVSGYLYEQYF.

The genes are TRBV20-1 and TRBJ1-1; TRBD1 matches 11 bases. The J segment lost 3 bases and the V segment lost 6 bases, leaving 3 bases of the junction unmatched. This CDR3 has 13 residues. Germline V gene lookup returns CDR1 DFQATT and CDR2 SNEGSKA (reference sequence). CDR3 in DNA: TGCAGTGCCGGGACAGGGGGGGACACTGAAGCTTTCTTT. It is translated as CSAGTGGDTEAFF.

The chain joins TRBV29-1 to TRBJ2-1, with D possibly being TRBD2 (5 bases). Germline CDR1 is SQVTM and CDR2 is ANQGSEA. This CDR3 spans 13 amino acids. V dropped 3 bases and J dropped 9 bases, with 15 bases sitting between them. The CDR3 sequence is CSVDRLLDTEQFF. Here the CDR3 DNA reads TGCAGCGTTGATCGGTTACTAGATACTGAGCAGTTCTTC.

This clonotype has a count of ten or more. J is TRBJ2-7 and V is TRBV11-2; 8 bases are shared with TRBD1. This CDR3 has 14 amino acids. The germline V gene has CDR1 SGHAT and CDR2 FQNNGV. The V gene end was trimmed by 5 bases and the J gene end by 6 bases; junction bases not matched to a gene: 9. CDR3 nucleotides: TGTGCCAGCAGCACAGGGGGTTTAGCGTCCGAGCAGTACTTC. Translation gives CASSTGGLASEQYF.

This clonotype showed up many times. The CDR3 sequence: CASSWGREIETQYF. For the CDR3, the DNA is TGTGCCAGCAGTTGGGGCCGCGAGATCGAGACCCAGTACTTC. V is TRBV28 and J is TRBJ2-5, with D perhaps TRBD1 (5 bases). Germline-derived CDR1 and CDR2 are MDHEN and SYDVKM. Trimming shortened V by 4 bases and J by 5 bases, and 14 bases separated the two germline ends. CDR3 length equals 14 residues.

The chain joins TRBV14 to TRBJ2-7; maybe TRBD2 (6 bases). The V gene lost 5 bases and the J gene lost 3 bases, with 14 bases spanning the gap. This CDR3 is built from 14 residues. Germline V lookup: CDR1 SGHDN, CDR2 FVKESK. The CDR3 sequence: CASSVIGSFYEQYF. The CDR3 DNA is TGTGCCAGCAGCGTCATCGGGAGCTTCTACGAGCAGTACTTC. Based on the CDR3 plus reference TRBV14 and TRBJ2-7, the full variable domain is EAGVTQFPSHSVIEKGQTVTLRCDPISGHDNLYWYRRVMGKEIKFLLHFVKESKQDESGMPNNRFLAERTGGTYSTLKVQPAELEDSGVYFCASSVIGSFYEQYFGPGTRLTVT.

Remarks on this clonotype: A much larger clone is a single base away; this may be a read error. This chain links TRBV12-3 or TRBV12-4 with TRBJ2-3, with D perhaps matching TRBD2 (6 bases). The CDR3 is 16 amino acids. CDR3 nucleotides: TGTGCCAGCAGTCCACCCGCCGGGGGTCACACAGATCCGCAGTATTTT. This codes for CASSPPAGGHTDPQYF.

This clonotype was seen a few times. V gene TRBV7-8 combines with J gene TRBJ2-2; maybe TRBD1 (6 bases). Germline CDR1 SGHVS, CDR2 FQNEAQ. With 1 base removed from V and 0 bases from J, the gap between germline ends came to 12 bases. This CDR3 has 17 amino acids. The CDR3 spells CASSLVRAGANTGELFF. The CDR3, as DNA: TGTGCCAGCAGCTTAGTTCGTGCAGGGGCGAACACCGGGGAGCTGTTTTTT.

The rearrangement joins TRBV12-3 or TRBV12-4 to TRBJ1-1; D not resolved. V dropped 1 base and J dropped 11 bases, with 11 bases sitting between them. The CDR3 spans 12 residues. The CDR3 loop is CASSLEDEFAFF. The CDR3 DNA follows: TGTGCCAGCAGTTTAGAGGACGAGTTTGCTTTCTTT.

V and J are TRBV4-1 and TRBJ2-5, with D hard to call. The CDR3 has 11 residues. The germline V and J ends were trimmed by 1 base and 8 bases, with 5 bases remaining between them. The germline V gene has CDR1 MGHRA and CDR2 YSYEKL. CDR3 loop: CASSQGFTQYF. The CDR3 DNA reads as TGCGCCAGCAGCCAAGGCTTCACCCAGTACTTC.

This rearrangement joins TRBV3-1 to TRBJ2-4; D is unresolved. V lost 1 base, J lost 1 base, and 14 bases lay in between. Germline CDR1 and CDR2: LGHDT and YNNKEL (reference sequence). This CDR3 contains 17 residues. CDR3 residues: CASSQVYTTPAKNIQYF. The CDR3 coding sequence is TGTGCCAGCAGCCAAGTTTATACGACCCCGGCCAAAAACATTCAGTACTTC.

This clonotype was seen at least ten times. CDR3 protein: CASTSPGQGIETQYF. In nucleotides, the CDR3 is TGTGCCAGCACCTCACCGGGACAGGGAATTGAGACCCAGTACTTC. This sequence joins TRBV2 and TRBJ2-5; TRBD1 matches at 9 bases. The germline V gene has CDR1 SNHLY and CDR2 FYNNEI. Trimming cost V 7 bases and J 5 bases; bases outside gene matches: 11. This CDR3 region has 15 residues.

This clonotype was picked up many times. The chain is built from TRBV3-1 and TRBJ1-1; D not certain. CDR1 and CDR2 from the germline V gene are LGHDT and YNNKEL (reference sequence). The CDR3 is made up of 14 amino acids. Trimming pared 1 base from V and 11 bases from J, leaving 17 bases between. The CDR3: CASSQGRIGRVAFF. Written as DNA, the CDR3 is TGTGCCAGCAGCCAAGGACGGATTGGTCGGGTCGCTTTCTTT.

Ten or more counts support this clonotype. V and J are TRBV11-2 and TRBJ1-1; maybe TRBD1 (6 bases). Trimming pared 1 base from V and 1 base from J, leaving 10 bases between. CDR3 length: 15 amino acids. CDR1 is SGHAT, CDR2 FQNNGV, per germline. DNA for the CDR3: TGTGCCAGCAGCTTAGGGGGACATCCGAACACTGAAGCTTTCTTT. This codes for CASSLGGHPNTEAFF.

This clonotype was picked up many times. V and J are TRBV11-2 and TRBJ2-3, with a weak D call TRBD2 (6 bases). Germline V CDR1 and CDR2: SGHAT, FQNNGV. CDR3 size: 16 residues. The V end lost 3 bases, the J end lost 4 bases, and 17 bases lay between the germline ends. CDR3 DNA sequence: TGTGCCAGCAGCTTCTCCCTACTACTAGCTTCAGATACGCAGTATTTT. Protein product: CASSFSLLLASDTQYF.

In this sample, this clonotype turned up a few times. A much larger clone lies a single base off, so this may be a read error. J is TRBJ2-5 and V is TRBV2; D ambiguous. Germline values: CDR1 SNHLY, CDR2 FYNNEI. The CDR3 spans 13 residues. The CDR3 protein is CASSGLTEETQHF. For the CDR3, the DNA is TGTGCCAGCAGTGGACTGACGGAAGAGACCCAGCACTTC.

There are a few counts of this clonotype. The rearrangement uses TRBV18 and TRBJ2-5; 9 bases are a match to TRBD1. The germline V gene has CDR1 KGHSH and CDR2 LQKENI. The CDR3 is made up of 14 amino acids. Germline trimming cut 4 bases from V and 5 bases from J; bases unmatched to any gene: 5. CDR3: CASSRDRAVETQYF. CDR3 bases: TGTGCCAGCTCACGGGACAGGGCGGTGGAGACCCAGTACTTC. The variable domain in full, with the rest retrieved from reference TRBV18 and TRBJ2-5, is NAGVMQNPRHLVRRRGQEARLRCSPMKGHSHVYWYRQLPEEGLKFMVYLQKENIIDESGMPKERFSAEFPKEGPSILRIQQVVRGDSAAYFCASSRDRAVETQYFGPGTRLLVL.

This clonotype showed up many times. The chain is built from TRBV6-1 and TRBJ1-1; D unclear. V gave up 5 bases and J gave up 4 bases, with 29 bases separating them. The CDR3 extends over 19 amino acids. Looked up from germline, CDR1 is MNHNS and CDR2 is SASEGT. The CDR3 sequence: CASSPLLLRQIGSGTEAFF. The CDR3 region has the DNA TGTGCCAGCAGTCCTCTTCTCTTGCGACAAATTGGTTCCGGCACTGAAGCTTTCTTT.

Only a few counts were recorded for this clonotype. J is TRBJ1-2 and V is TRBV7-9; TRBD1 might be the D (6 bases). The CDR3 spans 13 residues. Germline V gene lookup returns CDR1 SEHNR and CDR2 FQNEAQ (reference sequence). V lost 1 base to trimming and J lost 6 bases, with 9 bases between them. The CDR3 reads CASSLGAGDGYTF. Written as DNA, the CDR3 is TGTGCCAGCAGCTTAGGGGCAGGGGATGGCTACACCTTC.

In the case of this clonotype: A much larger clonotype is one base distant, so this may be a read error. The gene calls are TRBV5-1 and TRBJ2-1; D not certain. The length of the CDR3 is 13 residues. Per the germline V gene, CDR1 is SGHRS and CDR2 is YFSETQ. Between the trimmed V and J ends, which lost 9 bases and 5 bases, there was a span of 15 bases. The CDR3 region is CATPKTSDNEQFF. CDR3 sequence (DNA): TGCGCCACCCCTAAAACCTCGGACAATGAGCAGTTCTTC.